This T cell receptor (beta chain) emerged from a study of shared clonotypes between healthy human individuals. Method: immunoSEQ multiplex PCR; TCRdb's copy keeps in-frame clones and lacks some. The sample has under 700,000 clones, approximately 95% seen once; the top ten hold around 0.12%. The naive CD8 fraction comprised CD45RO-negative cells positively selected for CCR7 and excluded terminally differentiated effector memory CD45RA+ cells. V was pared by 7 bases and J by 8 bases, with 11 bases between. This CDR3 contains 11 residues. The germline V gene has CDR1 WSHSY and CDR2 SAAADI. Note on this clone: Antigen: not known.

Study-wide findings and caveats: Among non-shared clonotypes, generation probabilities were lower than among those shared by all four donors.

The sequencing input was naive CD8+ T cells sorted from blood. V usage is TRBV10-2 and J usage is TRBJ1-1; the D gene is possibly TRBD1 (5 bases). The receptor was derived from a woman aged 25 to 39 in good health. The CDR3 DNA reads TGCGCCAGCACGGATCAGGGAGAAGCTTTCTTT. This sequence encodes CASTDQGEAFF.